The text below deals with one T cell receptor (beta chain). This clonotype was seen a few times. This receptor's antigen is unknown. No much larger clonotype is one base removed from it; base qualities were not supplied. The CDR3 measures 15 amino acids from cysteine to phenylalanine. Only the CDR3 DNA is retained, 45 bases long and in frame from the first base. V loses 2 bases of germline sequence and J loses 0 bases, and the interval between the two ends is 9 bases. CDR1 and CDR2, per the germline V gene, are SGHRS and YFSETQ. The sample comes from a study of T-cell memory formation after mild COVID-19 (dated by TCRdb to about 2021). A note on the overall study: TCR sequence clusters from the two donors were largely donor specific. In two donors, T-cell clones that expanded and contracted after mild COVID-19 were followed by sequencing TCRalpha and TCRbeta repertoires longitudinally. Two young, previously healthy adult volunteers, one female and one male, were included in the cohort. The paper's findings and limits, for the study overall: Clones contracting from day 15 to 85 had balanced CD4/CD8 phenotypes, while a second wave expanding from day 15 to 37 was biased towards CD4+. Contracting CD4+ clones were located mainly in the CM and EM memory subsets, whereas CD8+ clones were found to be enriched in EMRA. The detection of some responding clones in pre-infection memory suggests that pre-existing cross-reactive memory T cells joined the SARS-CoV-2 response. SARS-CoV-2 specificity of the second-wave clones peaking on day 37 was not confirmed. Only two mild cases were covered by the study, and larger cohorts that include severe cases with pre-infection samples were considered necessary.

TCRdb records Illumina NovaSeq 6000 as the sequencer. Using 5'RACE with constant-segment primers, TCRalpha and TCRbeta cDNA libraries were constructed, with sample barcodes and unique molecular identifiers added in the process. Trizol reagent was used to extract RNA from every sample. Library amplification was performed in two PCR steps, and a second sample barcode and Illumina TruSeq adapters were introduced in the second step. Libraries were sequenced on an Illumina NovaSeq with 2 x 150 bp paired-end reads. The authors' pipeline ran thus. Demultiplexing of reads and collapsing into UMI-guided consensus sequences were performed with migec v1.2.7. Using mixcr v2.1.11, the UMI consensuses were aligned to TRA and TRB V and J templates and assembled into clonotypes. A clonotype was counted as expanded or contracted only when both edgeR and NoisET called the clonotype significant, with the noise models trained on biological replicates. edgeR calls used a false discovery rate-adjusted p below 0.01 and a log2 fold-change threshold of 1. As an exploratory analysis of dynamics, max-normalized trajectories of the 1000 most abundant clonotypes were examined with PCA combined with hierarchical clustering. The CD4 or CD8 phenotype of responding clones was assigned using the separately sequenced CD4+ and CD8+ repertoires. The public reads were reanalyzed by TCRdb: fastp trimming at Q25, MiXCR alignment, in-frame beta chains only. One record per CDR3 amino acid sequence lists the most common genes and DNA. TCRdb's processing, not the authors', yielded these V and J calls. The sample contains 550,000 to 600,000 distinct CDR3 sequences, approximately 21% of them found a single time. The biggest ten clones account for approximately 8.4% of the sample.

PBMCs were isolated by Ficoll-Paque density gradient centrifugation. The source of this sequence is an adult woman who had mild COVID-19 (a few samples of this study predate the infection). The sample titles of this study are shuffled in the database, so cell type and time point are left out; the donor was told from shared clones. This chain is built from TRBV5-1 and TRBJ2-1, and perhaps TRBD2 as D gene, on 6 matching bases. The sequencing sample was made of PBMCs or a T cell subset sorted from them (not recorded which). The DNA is TGCGCCAGCAGCTTCGGAGCGGGCTCCTACAATGAGCAGTTCTTC. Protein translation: CASSFGAGSYNEQFF.